A single sample is the source of the 14 T cell receptor beta chains below, sequenced in a study of blood T cell repertoires in COVID-19. The assay was immunoSEQ multiplex PCR, and TCRdb's table has in-frame clones only and misses some. The table records fewer than 250,000 clones, around four fifths of them present only once. Material: peripheral blood. All receptors come from an elderly woman with acute or convalescent COVID-19.

This clone was seen ten or more times. V usage is TRBV6-4 and J usage is TRBJ2-1; 8 bases align to TRBD2. The CDR3 is 14 amino acids. V gave up 2 bases and J gave up 6 bases; unmatched junction bases: 3. The germline CDR1 and CDR2 sequences are MRHNA and SNTAGT. The CDR3 DNA reads TGTGCCAGCAGTGACCGGGAGGGCTTCAATGAGCAGTTCTTC. Protein: CASSDREGFNEQFF.

V gene TRBV19 combines with J gene TRBJ2-3, with 10 bases fitting TRBD1. There are 16 residues in the CDR3. With V trimmed by 6 bases and J by 6 bases, 12 bases remained unmatched. In germline, CDR1 is LNHDA, CDR2 SQIVND (reference sequence). The CDR3 here is CASSDPTGTGADTQYF. Here the CDR3 DNA reads TGTGCCAGTAGCGACCCTACCGGGACAGGGGCTGATACGCAGTATTTT.

This chain links TRBV6-5 with TRBJ1-5, with D tentatively TRBD1 (5 bases). Germline assignment: CDR1 MNHEY and CDR2 SVGAGI. This CDR3 is built from 15 residues. Trimming removed 6 bases at V and 0 bases at J, with 12 bases between. CDR3 nucleotides: TGTGCCAGCAGACAGGCACTTTATAGCAATCAGCCCCAGCATTTT. The encoded protein is CASRQALYSNQPQHF.

The chain employs TRBV5-6 and TRBJ1-1; TRBD1 matches at 9 bases. V dropped 7 bases and J dropped 4; count of bases not matched to a gene: 11. Germline CDR1 and CDR2: SGHDT and YYEEEE. The CDR3 is 15 amino acids. This CDR3 is CASAAWTGVATEAFF. For the CDR3, the DNA is TGTGCCAGCGCAGCTTGGACAGGGGTGGCCACTGAAGCTTTCTTT. The full variable domain, completed using reference TRBV5-6 and TRBJ1-1, is DAGVTQSPTHLIKTRGQQVTLRCSPKSGHDTVSWYQQALGQGPQFIFQYYEEEERQRGNFPDRFSGHQFPNYSSELNVNALLLGDSALYLCASAAWTGVATEAFFGQGTRLTVV.

The J gene is TRBJ2-4, the V gene TRBV6-5; no definite D call. The germline V and J ends were trimmed by 8 bases and 5 bases, with 7 bases remaining between them. CDR1 and CDR2 (germline): MNHEY, SVGAGI. The CDR3 runs to 11 residues. CDR3 nucleotides: TGTGCCAGCGGCCGGGAAAACATTCAGTACTTC. Its translation is CASGRENIQYF.

The CDR3 DNA follows: TGTGCCAGCAGCTTCACAGGGCTACAGACCCAGTACTTC. Translating it yields CASSFTGLQTQYF. This chain connects TRBV5-4 to TRBJ2-5; the D gene is possibly TRBD1 (6 bases). This CDR3 is built from 13 residues. Trimming took off 2 bases at V and 6 bases at J, with 11 bases between the two ends. The germline CDR1 and CDR2 sequences are SGHNT and YYREEE (reference sequence).

This chain joins TRBV25-1 and TRBJ1-2; weak D call: TRBD1 (6 bases). CDR1 MGHDK and CDR2 SYGVNS come from the germline V gene. V was clipped by 2 bases and J by 6 bases, with 13 bases between them. The CDR3 length is 14 residues. CDR3 bases: TGTGCCAGCAGTGAACAGGGGATGACTAATGGCTACACCTTC. Protein sequence: CASSEQGMTNGYTF.

The chain has TRBV5-1 and TRBJ2-1; 8 bases are shared with TRBD2. CDR3 length equals 14 residues. Germline CDR1 SGHRS, CDR2 YFSETQ. V shed 5 bases, J shed 7 bases, and the junction held 8 bases outside the gene matches. CDR3 protein: CASRGGGRWNEQFF. CDR3 DNA sequence: TGCGCCAGCAGGGGCGGGGGGCGGTGGAATGAGCAGTTCTTC.

V usage is TRBV7-2 and J usage is TRBJ2-3; 11 bases line up with TRBD2. The V segment lost 5 bases and the J segment 5 bases; nucleotides outside the gene matches: 15. The length of the CDR3 is 18 residues. CDR1 and CDR2 (germline): SGHTA, FQGNSA. CDR3 coding DNA: TGTGCCAGCAGCGATCGGGAACTAGCGGGGGTTCGTGGAGATACGCAGTATTTT. Translation gives CASSDRELAGVRGDTQYF.

The rearrangement uses TRBV6-5 and TRBJ1-2; D might be TRBD1 (6 bases). Trimming took 4 bases from V and 7 from J, leaving 13 bases between them. Germline V gives CDR1 MNHEY, CDR2 SVGAGI. This CDR3 is 13 amino acids long. The CDR3 DNA is TGTGCCAGCAGTTTCGGCAGGGGAGTTGGCTACACCTTC. Its protein is CASSFGRGVGYTF.

CDR3: CASSQERDNRLYGYTF. The CDR3 nucleotides are TGCGCCAGCAGCCAAGAACGGGACAATAGGCTCTATGGCTACACCTTC. The genes are TRBV4-1 and TRBJ1-2; D perhaps matches TRBD1 (6 bases). CDR3 size: 16 residues. V gave up 0 bases and J gave up 4 bases, with 15 bases separating them. The germline CDR1 and CDR2 sequences are MGHRA and YSYEKL.

The V call is TRBV6-1, the J call TRBJ1-1; D is uncertain. The CDR3 covers 17 residues. With 4 bases removed from V and 4 bases from J, the gap between germline ends came to 22 bases. Germline CDR1 and CDR2: MNHNS and SASEGT. The CDR3 reads CASSGPWALSRSTEAFF. Written as DNA, the CDR3 is TGTGCCAGCAGTGGTCCGTGGGCCCTGAGCCGAAGCACTGAAGCTTTCTTT.

The V and J genes are TRBV27 and TRBJ1-5; 7 bases agree with TRBD1. With V trimmed by 6 bases and J by 6 bases, 8 bases remained unmatched. The CDR3 extends over 14 amino acids. Germline CDR1 reads MNHEY; CDR2 reads SMNVEV (reference sequence). The CDR3 loop is CASRPQGGGQPQHF. For the CDR3, the DNA is TGTGCCAGCAGACCTCAAGGGGGCGGTCAGCCCCAGCATTTT.

This clone was counted at least ten times. J is TRBJ1-2 and V is TRBV19, with D unresolved. Germline loops: CDR1 LNHDA, CDR2 SQIVND (reference sequence). The CDR3 loop spans 15 amino acids. V gave up 10 bases and J gave up 0 bases, with 18 bases separating them. DNA for the CDR3: TGTGCCACAAATCCTGGCAGGCTTCCTAACTATGGCTACACCTTC. This encodes CATNPGRLPNYGYTF. Filled out from reference TRBV19 and TRBJ1-2, the complete variable domain reads DGGITQSPKYLFRKEGQNVTLSCEQNLNHDAMYWYRQDPGQGLRLIYYSQIVNDFQKGDIAEGYSVSREKKESFPLTVTSAQKNPTAFYLCATNPGRLPNYGYTFGSGTRLTVV.